These T cell receptor beta chains were read from a single sample in a study of shared clonotypes between healthy human individuals. Sequencing was performed with immunoSEQ multiplex PCR; in TCRdb, only in-frame clones are kept and a portion is missing. Of over a million clones in the sample, approximately 96% were seen once. Sequencing was carried out using naive CD4+ T cells sorted from blood. All receptors derive from a man between 25 and 39 years old in good health. Each CDR3 is given with its conserved first and last residue. D genes are given only for firm matches. Clone size is given for some rows only: seen once, a few or many times, or a class if the clone is expanded.

clone size: NA; V gene: TRBV6-5; J gene: TRBJ1-1; D gene: NA; CDR3 DNA: TGTGCCAGCAGTTACGTAGGACCCATGAACACTGAAGCTTTCTTT; CDR3 protein: CASSYVGPMNTEAFF
clone size: NA; V gene: TRBV29-1; J gene: TRBJ1-5; D gene: NA; CDR3 DNA: TGCAGCGTCACCAGCGGGGCAGGGACGGCCTCAAATCAGCCCCAGCATTTT; CDR3 protein: CSVTSGAGTASNQPQHF
clone size: NA; V gene: TRBV7-2; J gene: TRBJ1-1; D gene: TRBD1; CDR3 DNA: TGTGCCAGCAGCTGGGACAGGGGAACTGAAGCTTTCTTT; CDR3 protein: CASSWDRGTEAFF
clone size: NA; V gene: TRBV5-1; J gene: TRBJ1-4; D gene: NA; CDR3 DNA: TGCGCCAGCAGCTTTGGGAAGTCTAATGAAAAACTGTTTTTT; CDR3 protein: CASSFGKSNEKLFF
clone size: NA; V gene: TRBV4-1; J gene: TRBJ1-4; D gene: TRBD1; CDR3 DNA: TGCGCCAGCAGCCCCGGGGACAGGCCCCCGGGTGAAAAACTGTTTTTT; CDR3 protein: CASSPGDRPPGEKLFF
clone size: NA; V gene: TRBV15; J gene: TRBJ2-7; D gene: NA; CDR3 DNA: TGTGCCACCAGTAGGGAACTCACCTCCTACGAGCAGTACTTC; CDR3 protein: CATSRELTSYEQYF
clone size: NA; V gene: TRBV9; J gene: TRBJ1-2; D gene: NA; CDR3 DNA: TGTGCCAGCAGCACCCGCCCTCACGGGAAGGGAGGGGATGTGTATGGCTACACCTTC; CDR3 protein: CASSTRPHGKGGDVYGYTF
clone size: once; V gene: TRBV27; J gene: TRBJ2-1; D gene: NA; CDR3 DNA: TGTGCCAGCAGTTCCGGGCCGTACTACAATGAGCAGTTCTTC; CDR3 protein: CASSSGPYYNEQFF
clone size: NA; V gene: TRBV15; J gene: TRBJ2-1; D gene: NA; CDR3 DNA: TGTGCCACCAGCGGACGCAGGGGTAATGAGCAGTTCTTC; CDR3 protein: CATSGRRGNEQFF
clone size: NA; V gene: TRBV11-2; J gene: TRBJ2-7; D gene: TRBD2; CDR3 DNA: TGTGCCAGCAGCTTTGGGAGGGGTGTGACAGCCTACGAGCAGTACTTC; CDR3 protein: CASSFGRGVTAYEQYF
clone size: once; V gene: TRBV6-1; J gene: TRBJ1-1; D gene: NA; CDR3 DNA: TGTGCCAGCAGTGAAATCCACACTGAAGCTTTCTTT; CDR3 protein: CASSEIHTEAFF
clone size: NA; V gene: TRBV7-2; J gene: TRBJ2-7; D gene: NA; CDR3 DNA: TGTGCCAGCAGCACCTCAGGGGGGACCTTATTGGCGATGGAGCAGTACTTC; CDR3 protein: CASSTSGGTLLAMEQYF
clone size: NA; V gene: TRBV7-9; J gene: TRBJ2-1; D gene: TRBD2; CDR3 DNA: TGTGCCAGCAGACTAGCGGGAAACTCCTACAATGAGCAGTTCTTC; CDR3 protein: CASRLAGNSYNEQFF
clone size: NA; V gene: TRBV5-4; J gene: TRBJ2-2; D gene: NA; CDR3 DNA: TGTGCCAGCAGCTTCGGGGTTCAGCCCGGGGAGCTGTTTTTT; CDR3 protein: CASSFGVQPGELFF
clone size: NA; V gene: TRBV13; J gene: TRBJ2-3; D gene: NA; CDR3 DNA: TGTGCCAGCAGCTTCGCTGGGACGGCTAGCACAGATACGCAGTATTTT; CDR3 protein: CASSFAGTASTDTQYF
clone size: once; V gene: TRBV19; J gene: TRBJ1-4; D gene: TRBD1; CDR3 DNA: TGTGCCAGTAGTATCCGAGGGGGCCGTGAAAAACTGTTTTTT; CDR3 protein: CASSIRGGREKLFF
clone size: NA; V gene: TRBV7-9; J gene: TRBJ1-1; D gene: NA; CDR3 DNA: TGTGCCAGCAGTCCACGACAGGACACTGAAGCTTTCTTT; CDR3 protein: CASSPRQDTEAFF
clone size: NA; V gene: TRBV6-5; J gene: TRBJ2-7; D gene: TRBD1; CDR3 DNA: TGTGCCAGCAGCCGCCAGGGACAGGGCAAGCACGAGCAGTACTTC; CDR3 protein: CASSRQGQGKHEQYF
clone size: NA; V gene: TRBV11-3; J gene: TRBJ2-2; D gene: TRBD1; CDR3 DNA: TGTGCCAGCAGCGCCAGGACAGGGGGCACCGGGGAGCTGTTTTTT; CDR3 protein: CASSARTGGTGELFF
clone size: NA; V gene: TRBV2; J gene: TRBJ2-7; D gene: TRBD2; CDR3 DNA: TGTGCCAGCAGCGCGGTGACTAGCGCAACCTACGAGCAGTACTTC; CDR3 protein: CASSAVTSATYEQYF
clone size: NA; V gene: TRBV6-5; J gene: TRBJ1-2; D gene: TRBD1; CDR3 DNA: TGTGCCAGCAGTTACAGCGGGACAGGGGCAAACTATGGCTACACCTTC; CDR3 protein: CASSYSGTGANYGYTF
clone size: NA; V gene: TRBV5-1; J gene: TRBJ2-4; D gene: NA; CDR3 DNA: TGCGCCAGCAGCTCCGGACTAGCCAAAAACATTCAGTACTTC; CDR3 protein: CASSSGLAKNIQYF
clone size: NA; V gene: TRBV2; J gene: TRBJ2-5; D gene: NA; CDR3 DNA: TGTGCCTCCTCAGGAGACGGCATCCAAGAGACCCAGTACTTC; CDR3 protein: CASSGDGIQETQYF
clone size: NA; V gene: TRBV30; J gene: TRBJ1-5; D gene: TRBD1; CDR3 DNA: TGTGCCTGGAGTGTACAGACAGGGGAGCAGCCCCAGCATTTT; CDR3 protein: CAWSVQTGEQPQHF
clone size: few; V gene: TRBV5-1; J gene: TRBJ2-7; D gene: TRBD1; CDR3 DNA: TGCGCCAGCAGCTTTGGGACAGTAACCTACGAGCAGTACTTC; CDR3 protein: CASSFGTVTYEQYF
clone size: NA; V gene: TRBV2; J gene: TRBJ1-2; D gene: NA; CDR3 DNA: TGTGCCAGCAGTGAGGGGGCAGCGAATAACTATGGCTACACCTTC; CDR3 protein: CASSEGAANNYGYTF
clone size: NA; V gene: TRBV9; J gene: TRBJ2-1; D gene: TRBD2; CDR3 DNA: TGTGCCAGCAGCTCCCGGACTAGCGGGAGTACAAATGAGCAGTTCTTC; CDR3 protein: CASSSRTSGSTNEQFF
clone size: NA; V gene: TRBV5-1; J gene: TRBJ1-1; D gene: NA; CDR3 DNA: TGCGCCAGCAGCTCAGGGTATGGAACTGAAGCTTTCTTT; CDR3 protein: CASSSGYGTEAFF
clone size: NA; V gene: TRBV29-1; J gene: TRBJ2-3; D gene: NA; CDR3 DNA: TGCAGCGTTGAAAGGTCAGATACGCAGTATTTT; CDR3 protein: CSVERSDTQYF
clone size: NA; V gene: TRBV5-4; J gene: TRBJ2-5; D gene: NA; CDR3 DNA: TGTGCCAGCAGCTTGGCCAAGCGAGAAGAGACCCAGTACTTC; CDR3 protein: CASSLAKREETQYF
clone size: NA; V gene: TRBV7-2; J gene: TRBJ2-7; D gene: NA; CDR3 DNA: TGTGCCAGCAGCTTAGTCGGGAAGGCTTTCTACGAGCAGTACTTC; CDR3 protein: CASSLVGKAFYEQYF
clone size: NA; V gene: TRBV6-5; J gene: TRBJ2-7; D gene: TRBD1; CDR3 DNA: TGTGCCAGCAGACCGACAGGGGGTACCTACGAGCAGTACTTC; CDR3 protein: CASRPTGGTYEQYF
clone size: NA; V gene: TRBV28; J gene: TRBJ1-3; D gene: TRBD1; CDR3 DNA: TGTGCCAGCAGTCCCCCGGGACAGGGGGCGGGTAAGACCATATATTTT; CDR3 protein: CASSPPGQGAGKTIYF
clone size: NA; V gene: TRBV5-1; J gene: TRBJ1-1; D gene: NA; CDR3 DNA: TGCGCCAGCAGCTTGGAGGGTGTAGCGGGGGGCACTGAAGCTTTCTTT; CDR3 protein: CASSLEGVAGGTEAFF
clone size: NA; V gene: TRBV10-3; J gene: TRBJ1-2; D gene: NA; CDR3 DNA: TGTGCCATCAGTGAGTCGCCCGGGGGCTATGGCTACACCTTC; CDR3 protein: CAISESPGGYGYTF
clone size: NA; V gene: TRBV10-3; J gene: TRBJ2-1; D gene: NA; CDR3 DNA: TGTGCCATCAGTCCCATCCGGGATTCATCCTACAATGAGCAGTTCTTC; CDR3 protein: CAISPIRDSSYNEQFF
clone size: NA; V gene: TRBV27; J gene: TRBJ2-1; D gene: TRBD2; CDR3 DNA: TGTGCCAGCAGTTTAGATCCTAGCGGGACGGTCAATGAGCAGTTCTTC; CDR3 protein: CASSLDPSGTVNEQFF
clone size: NA; V gene: TRBV10-2; J gene: TRBJ2-4; D gene: NA; CDR3 DNA: TGCGCCAGCTCAGGAATTAGCCAAAACATTCAGTACTTC; CDR3 protein: CASSGISQNIQYF
clone size: once; V gene: TRBV21-1; J gene: TRBJ2-7; D gene: NA; CDR3 DNA: TGTGCCAGCAGCAAAGCGGGGGTCGAGGGGGAGCAGTACTTC; CDR3 protein: CASSKAGVEGEQYF
clone size: once; V gene: TRBV5-4; J gene: TRBJ2-2; D gene: NA; CDR3 DNA: TGTGCCAGCAGCTTGGAGGCGGGGACGAACACCGGGGAGCTGTTTTTT; CDR3 protein: CASSLEAGTNTGELFF
clone size: NA; V gene: TRBV11-2; J gene: TRBJ2-3; D gene: TRBD2; CDR3 DNA: TGTGCCAGCAGCCTTGGGACTAGCGGGAGCGTAGATACGCAGTATTTT; CDR3 protein: CASSLGTSGSVDTQYF
clone size: NA; V gene: TRBV4-3; J gene: TRBJ1-3; D gene: NA; CDR3 DNA: TGCGCCAGCAGCCAAGATCCCTCGGCAGGCGCTACTGGAAACACCATATATTTT; CDR3 protein: CASSQDPSAGATGNTIYF
clone size: NA; V gene: TRBV29-1; J gene: TRBJ2-1; D gene: NA; CDR3 DNA: TGCAGCGGGGGGGTTCACTACAATGAGCAGTTCTTC; CDR3 protein: CSGGVHYNEQFF
clone size: few; V gene: TRBV7-6; J gene: TRBJ2-7; D gene: TRBD1; CDR3 DNA: TGTGCCAGCAGCCCCCGGACAGGGGATGGGGCCTACGAGCAGTACTTC; CDR3 protein: CASSPRTGDGAYEQYF
clone size: NA; V gene: TRBV28; J gene: TRBJ1-4; D gene: TRBD1; CDR3 DNA: TGTGCCAGCGTCACGAGGGGGCAAGGGGAAAAACTGTTTTTT; CDR3 protein: CASVTRGQGEKLFF
clone size: NA; V gene: TRBV18; J gene: TRBJ2-1; D gene: TRBD1; CDR3 DNA: TGTGCCAGCTCACCCCGAGGACAGGCCTCCTACAATGAGCAGTTCTTC; CDR3 protein: CASSPRGQASYNEQFF
clone size: NA; V gene: TRBV7-2; J gene: TRBJ1-2; D gene: NA; CDR3 DNA: TGTGCCAGCAGCTTAGGGGGGCCGTCTGGCTACACCTTC; CDR3 protein: CASSLGGPSGYTF
clone size: NA; V gene: TRBV9; J gene: TRBJ2-5; D gene: NA; CDR3 DNA: TGTGCCAGCGCCCGGGAGACAGGGCTAGGCGAGACCCAGTACTTC; CDR3 protein: CASARETGLGETQYF
clone size: NA; V gene: TRBV5-5; J gene: TRBJ2-7; D gene: TRBD2; CDR3 DNA: TGTGCCAGCAGCTTACCAGGTAGCGGGAGGGCCTACGAGCAGTACTTC; CDR3 protein: CASSLPGSGRAYEQYF
clone size: NA; V gene: TRBV6-1; J gene: TRBJ1-1; D gene: NA; CDR3 DNA: TGTGCCAGCAGTACCTTGGACTACGTCATGACTGAAGCTTTCTTT; CDR3 protein: CASSTLDYVMTEAFF